This T cell receptor beta chain was retrieved from a study of blood T cell repertoires in COVID-19. Study details: The analysed material was cDNA or gDNA that came from T cells, B-cell-depleted T cells, or PBMCs.

This clone was seen just once. CDR3 size: 15 residues. V lost 3 bases, J lost 1 base, and 11 bases lay in between. CDR1 is LGHDT and CDR2 is YNNKEL in the germline V gene (reference sequence). Only in-frame clones appear in the TCRdb table, and some are missing; sequencing was by immunoSEQ multiplex PCR. The sample consists of 110,000 to 150,000 clones, 60% to 80% of them appearing once. Material: peripheral blood. This chain uses TRBV3-1 (or the pseudogene TRBV3-2) with TRBJ2-3, with D maybe TRBD1 (6 bases). This clonotype originated in a middle-aged man with active or convalescent COVID-19. The CDR3 protein is CASSHIWTGTDTQYF. The CDR3 coding sequence is TGTGCCAGCAGCCACATCTGGACAGGCACAGATACGCAGTATTTT.